Sequencing of this T cell receptor beta chain was carried out in a study of blood T cell repertoires in COVID-19. For the study at large: Acute-phase and convalescent COVID-19 samples originated in the United States, Italy and Spain.

The CDR3 length is 14 residues. Germline values: CDR1 MGHRA, CDR2 YSYEKL. Methods used by the authors: Amplification from reference gene primers served as the basis for estimated nucleated cell counts. This table comes from immunoSEQ multiplex PCR, and its TCRdb copy is limited to in-frame clones, with some not included. V, J and clone size derive from that table, while D and trimming were established from the DNA sequence. The data hold approximately 350,000 clones, with over 75% observed a single time. This clone was seen only once. The junction does not match germline at one end; this may be a read error. Donors of Cohort 3 who recovered were those that had two negative PCRs, clearance, or symptom resolution.

Source material: PBMCs or T cells enriched from blood (not recorded which). The chain couples TRBV4-1 to TRBJ1-2; D is unclear. The TCR originated in a man aged 18 to 30 who had recovered from COVID-19. CDR3 sequence: CASSQVGPPGPLPF. In DNA form, the CDR3 reads TGCGCCAGCAGCCAAGTTGGCCCTCCGGGTCCCCTTCCATTC.